The rows below give T cell receptor beta chains drawn from one sample of a study of blood T cells in healthy people across ages. TCRdb processed the 5' RACE reads anew with MiXCR; each CDR3 protein has one entry. The data contain 1.5 million to 2 million distinct CDR3 sequences, about 50% of them singletons. What was sequenced was blood. The receptors shown here come from a woman between 35 and 50 years old in good health. Each CDR3 is given with its conserved first and last residue. A D gene is named only where the DNA matches it firmly. Some rows have no size entry. The others give once, few or many, or a class for an expanded clone.

TGCAGTGCTGGGGGGGGTACGGGTAATTCACCCCTCCACTTT	CSAGGGTGNSPLHF	-	TRBJ1-6	-	TRBV20-1
TGTGCCAGCAGTCCCGGGACAGACAATGAGCAGTTCTTC	CASSPGTDNEQFF	TRBD1	TRBJ2-1	-	TRBV2
TGTGCCAGCAGCCAAGATCTGGAGGGGGGGGAGGGGGATGAGCAGTTCTTC	CASSQDLEGGEGDEQFF	-	TRBJ2-1	-	TRBV4-2
TGTGCCAGCAGCCAAGAAACAGAGCCCACCACAGATACGCAGTATTTT	CASSQETEPTTDTQYF	-	TRBJ2-3	-	TRBV4-2
TGTGCCAGCAGCTTCCATCAGCGATCTAACTATGGCTACACCTTC	CASSFHQRSNYGYTF	-	TRBJ1-2	-	TRBV7-9
TGTGCCAGCAGACGTCGACTAGCTACCGGAAATGAGCAGTTCTTC	CASRRRLATGNEQFF	TRBD2	TRBJ2-1	-	TRBV12-3/TRBV12-4
TGCGCCAGCAGCTCAGAGGGGCAGCCCTCCCGGGAAGCTTTCTTT	CASSSEGQPSREAFF	-	TRBJ1-1	-	TRBV5-1
TGTGCCAGCAGCTTAATCAGTCCGCAGGGACGGAGGGTCCCCCACATTCAGTACTTC	CASSLISPQGRRVPHIQYF	-	TRBJ2-4	-	TRBV7-8
TGTGCCATCAAGGGGGCTGGAGTCACTGAAGCTTTCTTT	CAIKGAGVTEAFF	TRBD1	TRBJ1-1	-	TRBV10-3
TGCGCCAGCAGCCAAGAGGGGTCAGGGCTAGGTCGCAATGAGCAGTTCTTC	CASSQEGSGLGRNEQFF	-	TRBJ2-1	few	TRBV4-1
TGTGCCAGCAGCCGACAGAGAGGCAGGGGGACCTATGGCTACACCTTC	CASSRQRGRGTYGYTF	TRBD1	TRBJ1-2	once	TRBV6-2/TRBV6-3
TGCAGTGCTTTTTACAGGGACGACTATGGCTACACCTTC	CSAFYRDDYGYTF	-	TRBJ1-2	-	TRBV20-1
TGTGCCAGCAGCGAGAGACTTGCGAACACCGGGGAGCTGTTTTTT	CASSERLANTGELFF	-	TRBJ2-2	few	TRBV7-2
TGTGCCAGCAGCGTAGAAGGGGGCGTGTATTCACCCCTCCACTTT	CASSVEGGVYSPLHF	TRBD1	TRBJ1-6	-	TRBV9